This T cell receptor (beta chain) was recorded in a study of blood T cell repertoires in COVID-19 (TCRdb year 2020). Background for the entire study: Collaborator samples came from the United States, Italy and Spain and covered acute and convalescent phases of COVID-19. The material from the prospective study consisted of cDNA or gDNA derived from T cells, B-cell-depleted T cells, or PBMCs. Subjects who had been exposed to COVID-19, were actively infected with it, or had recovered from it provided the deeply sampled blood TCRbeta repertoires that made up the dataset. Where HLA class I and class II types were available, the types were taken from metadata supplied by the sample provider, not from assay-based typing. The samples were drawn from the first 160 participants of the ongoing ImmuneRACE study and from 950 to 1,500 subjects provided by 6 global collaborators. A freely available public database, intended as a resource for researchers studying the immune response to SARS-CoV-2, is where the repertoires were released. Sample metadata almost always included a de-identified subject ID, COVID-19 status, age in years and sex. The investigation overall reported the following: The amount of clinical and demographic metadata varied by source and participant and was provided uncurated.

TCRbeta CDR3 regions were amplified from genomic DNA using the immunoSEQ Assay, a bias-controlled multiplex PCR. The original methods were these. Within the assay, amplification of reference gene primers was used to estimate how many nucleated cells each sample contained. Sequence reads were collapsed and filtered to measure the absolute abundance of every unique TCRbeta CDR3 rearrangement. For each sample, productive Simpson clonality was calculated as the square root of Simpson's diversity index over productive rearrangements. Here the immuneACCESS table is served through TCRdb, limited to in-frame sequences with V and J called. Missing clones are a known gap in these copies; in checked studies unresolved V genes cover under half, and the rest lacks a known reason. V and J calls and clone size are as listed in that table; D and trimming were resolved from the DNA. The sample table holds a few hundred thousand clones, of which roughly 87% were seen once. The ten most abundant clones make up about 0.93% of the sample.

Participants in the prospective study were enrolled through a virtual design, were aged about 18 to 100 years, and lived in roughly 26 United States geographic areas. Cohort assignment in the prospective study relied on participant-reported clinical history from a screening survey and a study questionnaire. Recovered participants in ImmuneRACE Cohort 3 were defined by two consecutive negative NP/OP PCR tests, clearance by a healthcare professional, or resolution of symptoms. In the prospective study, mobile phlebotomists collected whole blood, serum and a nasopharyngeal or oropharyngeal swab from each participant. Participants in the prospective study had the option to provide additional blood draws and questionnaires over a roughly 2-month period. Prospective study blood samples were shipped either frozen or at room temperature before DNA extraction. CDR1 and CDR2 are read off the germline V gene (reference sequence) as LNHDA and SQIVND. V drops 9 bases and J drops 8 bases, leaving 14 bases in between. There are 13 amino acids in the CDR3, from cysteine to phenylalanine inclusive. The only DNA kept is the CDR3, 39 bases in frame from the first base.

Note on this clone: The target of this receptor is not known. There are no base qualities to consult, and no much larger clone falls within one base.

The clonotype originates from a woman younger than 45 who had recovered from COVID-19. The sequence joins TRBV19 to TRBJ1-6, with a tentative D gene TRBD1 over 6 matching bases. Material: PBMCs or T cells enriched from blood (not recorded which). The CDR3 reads CASATGSDSPLHF. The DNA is TGTGCCAGCGCCACAGGGTCTGATTCACCCCTCCACTTT.